Listed below are T cell receptor beta chains from one sample, sequenced in a study of blood T cell repertoires in COVID-19. The table came from immunoSEQ multiplex PCR; TCRdb's copy has only in-frame clones and leaves some out. This repertoire shows about 55,000 clones, roughly 85% found once; its top ten account for 16%. What was sequenced was peripheral blood. All receptors derive from a human donor in a cohort sampled during active COVID-19. CDR3s leave out the opening cysteine and the closing phenylalanine or tryptophan. D genes are given only for firm matches. Size tells how often a clone was seen (once, few, many) or the class of an expanded clone, and some rows leave it out.

CDR3 length: 15
D gene: TRBD2
J gene: TRBJ2-1
V gene: TRBV6-6
clone size: NA
CDR3 protein: ASSPAWGGGAGNEQF

CDR3 length: 14
D gene: TRBD2
J gene: TRBJ2-1
V gene: TRBV11-3
clone size: NA
CDR3 protein: ASSRAGTSGSYEQF

CDR3 length: 14
D gene: TRBD2
J gene: TRBJ2-3
V gene: TRBV24-1
clone size: NA
CDR3 protein: ATSDSKRGGTDTQY

CDR3 length: 13
D gene: NA
J gene: TRBJ2-1
V gene: TRBV2
clone size: NA
CDR3 protein: ASSERGAGFSEQF

CDR3 length: 12
D gene: NA
J gene: TRBJ2-7
V gene: TRBV5-1
clone size: NA
CDR3 protein: ASSLTSVPYEQY

CDR3 length: 11
D gene: NA
J gene: TRBJ1-5
V gene: TRBV11-3
clone size: NA
CDR3 protein: ASRPRCLQPQH

CDR3 length: 11
D gene: TRBD1
J gene: TRBJ1-2
V gene: TRBV2
clone size: NA
CDR3 protein: ASSGQGLDGYT

CDR3 length: 13
D gene: TRBD2
J gene: TRBJ2-5
V gene: TRBV10-2
clone size: few
CDR3 protein: ASSALSGSQGPQY

CDR3 length: 11
D gene: NA
J gene: TRBJ2-5
V gene: TRBV19
clone size: NA
CDR3 protein: ASKPQVAETQY

CDR3 length: 13
D gene: NA
J gene: TRBJ1-2
V gene: TRBV6-1
clone size: NA
CDR3 protein: ASSEQPGLDYGYT

CDR3 length: 9
D gene: TRBD1
J gene: TRBJ1-1
V gene: TRBV6-2/TRBV6-3
clone size: NA
CDR3 protein: ASSYQGAAF

CDR3 length: 12
D gene: TRBD1
J gene: TRBJ1-2
V gene: TRBV4-1
clone size: NA
CDR3 protein: ASSGTGSNYGYT

CDR3 length: 13
D gene: TRBD1
J gene: TRBJ1-2
V gene: TRBV19
clone size: NA
CDR3 protein: ASSYVQGANYGYT

CDR3 length: 14
D gene: TRBD2
J gene: TRBJ2-7
V gene: TRBV28
clone size: NA
CDR3 protein: ASSLGDSAGAYEQY

CDR3 length: 13
D gene: NA
J gene: TRBJ2-3
V gene: TRBV5-4
clone size: NA
CDR3 protein: ASSLRRGSTDTQY

CDR3 length: 12
D gene: NA
J gene: TRBJ1-1
V gene: TRBV25-1
clone size: once
CDR3 protein: ASSVGQQNTEAF

CDR3 length: 11
D gene: NA
J gene: TRBJ2-7
V gene: TRBV27
clone size: NA
CDR3 protein: ASSPIGGYEQY

CDR3 length: 11
D gene: TRBD1
J gene: TRBJ2-7
V gene: TRBV18
clone size: NA
CDR3 protein: ASSNTGGYEQY

CDR3 length: 12
D gene: NA
J gene: TRBJ1-5
V gene: TRBV2
clone size: few
CDR3 protein: ASSDRGGKQPQH

CDR3 length: 16
D gene: TRBD2
J gene: TRBJ2-2
V gene: TRBV7-3
clone size: few
CDR3 protein: ASSLTASGSANTGELF

CDR3 length: 13
D gene: TRBD1
J gene: TRBJ2-1
V gene: TRBV24-1
clone size: NA
CDR3 protein: ATSDRGGNSDEQF

CDR3 length: 12
D gene: NA
J gene: TRBJ2-3
V gene: TRBV19
clone size: NA
CDR3 protein: ASRALTGTDTQY

CDR3 length: 10
D gene: NA
J gene: TRBJ2-7
V gene: TRBV29-1
clone size: NA
CDR3 protein: SISGGSYEQY

CDR3 length: 11
D gene: TRBD1
J gene: TRBJ1-1
V gene: TRBV2
clone size: NA
CDR3 protein: ARDSVMNTEAF

CDR3 length: 12
D gene: NA
J gene: TRBJ1-1
V gene: TRBV7-2
clone size: NA
CDR3 protein: ASSADIFYTEAF

CDR3 length: 13
D gene: NA
J gene: TRBJ2-6
V gene: TRBV4-1
clone size: NA
CDR3 protein: ASSQGSFGANVLT

CDR3 length: 14
D gene: NA
J gene: TRBJ2-7
V gene: TRBV11-2
clone size: NA
CDR3 protein: ASSLFEGGGAYEQY

CDR3 length: 11
D gene: NA
J gene: TRBJ2-1
V gene: TRBV19
clone size: NA
CDR3 protein: ASSMWPYNEQF

CDR3 length: 11
D gene: NA
J gene: TRBJ1-4
V gene: TRBV7-2
clone size: NA
CDR3 protein: ASSLTRNEKLF

CDR3 length: 13
D gene: NA
J gene: TRBJ2-7
V gene: TRBV5-4
clone size: NA
CDR3 protein: ASSLVTGSPYEQY

CDR3 length: 13
D gene: NA
J gene: TRBJ1-6
V gene: TRBV25-1
clone size: NA
CDR3 protein: ASSEGGVLRSPLH

CDR3 length: 11
D gene: NA
J gene: TRBJ1-6
V gene: TRBV7-9
clone size: NA
CDR3 protein: ASSLMELSPLH

CDR3 length: 17
D gene: TRBD2
J gene: TRBJ2-3
V gene: TRBV14
clone size: few
CDR3 protein: ASSQASIPRAGALGTQY

CDR3 length: 12
D gene: NA
J gene: TRBJ2-1
V gene: TRBV6-5
clone size: NA
CDR3 protein: ASSYALGGNEQF

CDR3 length: 13
D gene: NA
J gene: TRBJ1-5
V gene: TRBV19
clone size: NA
CDR3 protein: ASSIGSNSNQPQH

CDR3 length: 14
D gene: TRBD1
J gene: TRBJ1-3
V gene: TRBV30
clone size: NA
CDR3 protein: AWSGFGTGRGNTIY